Below, 25 T cell receptor beta chains from the same sample are listed, as sequenced in a study of blood T cell repertoires in COVID-19. The method was immunoSEQ multiplex PCR; TCRdb's version includes in-frame clones alone and lacks a portion of them. The data contain tens of thousands of clones, about 80% of them singletons. The sequenced sample was peripheral blood. Every receptor here comes from an older woman with acute or convalescent COVID-19.

The chain links TRBV19 to TRBJ2-1, with a possible D match to TRBD1 (6 bases). There are 14 residues in the CDR3. Trimming took off 9 bases at V and 8 bases at J, with 20 bases between the two ends. The V gene's germline CDR1 is LNHDA and CDR2 SQIVND (reference sequence). CDR3 DNA sequence: TGTGCCAGCAGTTTTAAGGGGGAATGGGATGAGCAGTTCTTC. As protein: CASSFKGEWDEQFF.

The J gene is TRBJ2-7, the V gene TRBV15; possibly TRBD1 for D (5 bases). V was clipped by 4 bases and J by 2 bases, with 12 bases between them. The CDR3 is 14 amino acids. Germline values: CDR1 LNHNV, CDR2 YYDKDF (reference sequence). The CDR3 region is CATSTRDGAYEQYF. As DNA, the CDR3 is TGTGCCACCAGCACCAGGGATGGGGCCTACGAGCAGTACTTC.

This clone was seen a single time. V gene TRBV7-9 combines with J gene TRBJ1-2, with a weak D call TRBD1 (6 bases). The germline gives CDR1 SEHNR, CDR2 FQNEAQ (reference sequence). The CDR3 has 12 residues. The V end was cut by 5 bases, the J end by 6 bases, with 10 bases between. The CDR3 sequence: CASSPTGHGYTF. CDR3 bases: TGTGCCAGCAGCCCCACAGGGCATGGCTACACCTTC.

V and J are TRBV7-9 and TRBJ2-7; D is possibly TRBD1 (6 bases). Between the trimmed V and J ends, which lost 7 bases and 5 bases, there was a span of 15 bases. The CDR3 consists of 13 residues. Germline V gene lookup returns CDR1 SEHNR and CDR2 FQNEAQ (reference sequence). The CDR3 loop reads CASTLTGTHEQYF. In nucleotides, the CDR3 is TGTGCCAGCACTCTAACAGGGACCCACGAGCAGTACTTC.

The chain recombines TRBV6-2 or TRBV6-3 with TRBJ1-2; 8 bases line up with TRBD1. This CDR3 has 13 amino acids. V shed 6 bases and J 3 bases; nucleotides not matched to a gene: 3. CDR1 and CDR2 from the germline V gene are MNHEY and SVGEGT. CDR3 in DNA: TGTGCCAGCAGCCCGACAGGGGACTATGGCTACACCTTC. This sequence encodes CASSPTGDYGYTF.

This chain links TRBV7-9 with TRBJ1-4, with D unresolved. V was pared by 1 base and J by 5 bases, with 8 bases between. CDR3 length: 14 residues. CDR1 is SEHNR, CDR2 FQNEAQ, per germline (reference sequence). CDR3 in amino acids: CASSLGLGNEKLFF. CDR3 nucleotides: TGTGCCAGCAGCTTAGGACTTGGAAATGAAAAACTGTTTTTT.

This clone came up once. This chain links TRBV5-1 with TRBJ1-2; D is unclear. Deletions cut 0 bases from V and 8 bases from J, with 11 bases between. CDR3 length: 13 residues. CDR1 is SGHRS and CDR2 is YFSETQ in the germline V gene. The CDR3 DNA follows: TGCGCCAGCAGCTTGGTGACTGCCGGGGGCTACACCTTC. Translation gives CASSLVTAGGYTF.

The J gene is TRBJ2-1, the V gene TRBV5-3; 9 bases map to TRBD2. TRBV5-3 is sorted into the ORF group, with uncertain function. The CDR3 sequence is 14 residues long. Trimming removed 5 bases from V and 8 bases from J; junction bases left unmatched: 8. CDR3 bases: TGTGCCAGAAGGGGGCGGGAGGGAGGCGATGAGCAGTTCTTC. This translates into CARRGREGGDEQFF.

This chain uses TRBV7-8 with TRBJ1-2; D call uncertain. V lost 5 bases to trimming and J lost 3 bases, with 4 bases between them. This CDR3 is 11 amino acids long. CDR1 is SGHVS, CDR2 FQNEAQ, per germline. Here the CDR3 DNA reads TGTGCCAGCAGCCCGGACTATGGCTACACCTTC. It specifies CASSPDYGYTF.

The chain is built from TRBV4-1 and TRBJ2-5, with D unclear. Per germline, CDR1 MGHRA and CDR2 YSYEKL. With 4 bases removed from V and 4 bases from J, the gap between germline ends came to 13 bases. There are 14 residues in the CDR3. The CDR3 coding sequence is TGCGCCAGCAGCCGAGTAGGTGCAGGAGAGACCCAGTACTTC. The encoded protein is CASSRVGAGETQYF.

This clone was found once. J is TRBJ1-2 and V is TRBV7-3; 9 bases fit TRBD1. V trimming: 0 bases; J trimming: 7 bases; junction bases outside the gene matches: 6. This CDR3 comprises 15 residues. The germline CDR1 and CDR2 sequences are SGHTA and FQGTGA. The CDR3 DNA follows: TGTGCCAGCAGCTTAACGACAGGGGGTTTGAGTGGCTACACCTTC. Its protein product is CASSLTTGGLSGYTF.

V and J are TRBV3-1 (or the pseudogene TRBV3-2) and TRBJ2-1, with D perhaps TRBD2 (6 bases). Germline-derived CDR1 and CDR2 are LGHDT and YNNKEL (reference sequence). Trimming cost V 4 bases and J 0 bases, with 13 bases left between them. The CDR3 is made up of 16 amino acids. This CDR3 reads CASSPPGGSSYNEQFF. In DNA form, the CDR3 reads TGTGCCAGCAGCCCCCCAGGAGGGAGCTCCTACAATGAGCAGTTCTTC.

This clone was found a few times. This sequence joins TRBV28 and TRBJ1-4, with D uncertain. CDR3 length: 14 amino acids. The germline V gene encodes CDR1 MDHEN and CDR2 SYDVKM. V dropped 2 bases and J dropped 3 bases, with 7 bases sitting between them. CDR3 in amino acids: CASSLTGPNEKLFF. The CDR3, as DNA: TGTGCCAGCAGTTTAACGGGTCCTAATGAAAAACTGTTTTTT. Full variable domain (rest looked up from reference TRBV28 and TRBJ1-4): DVKVTQSSRYLVKRTGEKVFLECVQDMDHENMFWYRQDPGLGLRLIYFSYDVKMKEKGDIPEGYSVSREKKERFSLILESASTNQTSMYLCASSLTGPNEKLFFGSGTQLSVL.

The chain has TRBV28 and TRBJ1-4; a weak D match, TRBD1 (5 bases). With 5 bases removed from V and 10 bases from J, the gap between germline ends came to 20 bases. CDR1 and CDR2 from the germline V gene are MDHEN and SYDVKM. The CDR3 is 15 amino acids. CDR3 nucleotide sequence: TGTGCCAGCAGTATCCGGGGGGGGGTCACGACAAAACTGTTTTTT. Its protein is CASSIRGGVTTKLFF.

The CDR3 region is CASSPGQDEKLFF. Here the CDR3 DNA reads TGTGCCAGCTCACCAGGACAGGATGAAAAACTGTTTTTT. The rearrangement links TRBV18 to TRBJ1-4; 7 positions match TRBD1. Looked up from germline, CDR1 is KGHSH and CDR2 is LQKENI. The CDR3 has 13 amino acids. V lost 2 bases to trimming and J lost 6 bases; unmatched junction nucleotides: 0.

The genes are TRBV30 and TRBJ1-1; the D gene is possibly TRBD1 (6 bases). The CDR3 spans 13 residues. Germline CDR1 and CDR2: GTSNPN and SVGIG (reference sequence). Between the trimmed V and J ends, which lost 7 bases and 4 bases, there was a span of 16 bases. The CDR3 spells CASQGRAGTEAFF. For the CDR3, the DNA is TGTGCCTCCCAGGGGAGGGCTGGCACTGAAGCTTTCTTT.

V gene TRBV9 combines with J gene TRBJ1-6, with a possible D match to TRBD1 (5 bases). V was pared by 4 bases and J by 7 bases, with 12 bases between. Per germline, CDR1 SGDLS and CDR2 YYNGEE. The CDR3 totals 14 residues. The CDR3 sequence is CASSSAGRNSPLHF. The CDR3 DNA reads TGTGCCAGCAGCTCTGCAGGGCGGAATTCACCCCTCCACTTT.

This chain joins TRBV9 and TRBJ2-2; 11 nucleotides line up with TRBD1. CDR3 length equals 18 residues. With 4 bases clipped from V and 0 bases from J, the junction kept 8 bases outside the gene matches. Germline V gene lookup returns CDR1 SGDLS and CDR2 YYNGEE. The CDR3 sequence: CASSNRGTGGTNTGELFF. The DNA of the CDR3 is TGTGCCAGCAGCAACCGCGGGACAGGGGGAACGAACACCGGGGAGCTGTTTTTT. Supplemented by reference TRBV9 and TRBJ2-2, the full variable domain reads DSGVTQTPKHLITATGQRVTLRCSPRSGDLSVYWYQQSLDQGLQFLIQYYNGEERAKGNILERFSAQQFPDLHSELNLSSLELGDSALYFCASSNRGTGGTNTGELFFGEGSRLTVL.

This clone was detected a few times. The chain recombines TRBV5-6 with TRBJ1-6, with D maybe TRBD1 (6 bases). V lost 5 bases and J lost 10, with 10 bases in between. The CDR3 runs to 12 residues. Germline V gene sequence: CDR1 SGHDT, CDR2 YYEEEE. CDR3 DNA sequence: TGTGCCAGCAGAACAGGGTACTCACCCCTCCACTTT. As protein: CASRTGYSPLHF.

The gene calls are TRBV5-1 and TRBJ2-7, with 8 nucleotides matching TRBD2. With V trimmed by 0 bases and J by 7 bases, 12 bases remained unmatched. Germline CDR1 reads SGHRS; CDR2 reads YFSETQ. This CDR3 spans 16 amino acids. The CDR3 is CASSLDPGTRWREQYF. The DNA for the CDR3 is TGCGCCAGCAGCTTGGACCCCGGGACTAGATGGCGGGAGCAGTACTTC.

The chain carries TRBV20-1 and TRBJ1-5; 7 bases agree with TRBD1. The CDR3 has 14 residues. The germline V gene encodes CDR1 DFQATT and CDR2 SNEGSKA (reference sequence). V lost 3 bases and J lost 4; bases outside the gene matches: 6. CDR3 DNA: TGCAGTGCTAGTCAGAGGGGGCGGAATCAGCCCCAGCATTTT. This gives the protein CSASQRGRNQPQHF.

The CDR3: CASSLDIRHGYTF. The CDR3 DNA reads as TGCGCCAGCAGCTTAGACATACGGCATGGCTACACCTTC. The chain recombines TRBV5-1 with TRBJ1-2; the D is unclear. Trimming stripped 2 bases from V and 6 bases from J, with 11 bases between. CDR1 is SGHRS, CDR2 YFSETQ, per germline. This CDR3 is 13 amino acids long.

The rearrangement links TRBV28 to TRBJ2-5; 15 positions match TRBD2. This CDR3 is built from 19 residues. Germline CDR1 and CDR2: MDHEN and SYDVKM. V shed 4 bases and J 5 bases; nucleotides not matched to a gene: 14. The CDR3 region has the DNA TGTGCCAGCAGTTCCTCACCTGGGACTAGCGGGGGGATTTGGGAGACCCAGTACTTC. Its translation is CASSSSPGTSGGIWETQYF.

The genes are TRBV6-6 and TRBJ2-1; 10 positions agree with TRBD1. V lost 4 bases, J lost 10 bases, and 7 bases stayed unmatched. The V gene's germline CDR1 is MNHNY and CDR2 SVGAGI (reference sequence). CDR3 length equals 14 residues. The CDR3 sequence is CASSSGQGPQEQFF. CDR3 sequence (DNA): TGTGCCAGCAGTTCGGGACAGGGGCCCCAGGAGCAGTTCTTC.

The genes are TRBV3-1 (or the pseudogene TRBV3-2) and TRBJ1-2; the D gene is possibly TRBD1 (6 bases). V lost 0 bases and J 7 bases, leaving 24 bases between the germline ends. Germline CDR1 and CDR2: LGHDT and YNNKEL (reference sequence). The CDR3 length is 18 residues. The CDR3 nucleotides read TGTGCCAGCAGCCAAGATACGGCGCTCGGCCCAGGGGCGGGTGGCTACACCTTC. This codes for CASSQDTALGPGAGGYTF.